Described below is a single TCR beta chain sequence and its context. As yet, its antigen is unknown. V was pared by 3 bases and J by 7 bases, with 12 bases between. The CDR3 sequence is 13 residues long. Germline loops: CDR1 SGHTA, CDR2 FQGNSA. The data stem from a study of blood T cells in healthy people across ages. A J-beta primer mix and a sample-barcoded 5' primer were used in a second PCR of about 7 to 12 cycles. TCRdb called the 5' RACE reads again in MiXCR, with one record for every CDR3 protein. The repertoire holds roughly 1.5 million distinct CDR3 sequences, with 35% to 45% as singletons. Study-level points and caveats: Both higher diversity and more naive CD4+ cells marked long-lived donors when set against aged donors.

The sequenced material came from blood. The source of this sequence is a woman under 30 in good health. The chain links TRBV7-2 to TRBJ1-1, with no clear D. The chain's CDR3 is CASSLSLKDEAFF. CDR3 sequence (DNA): TGTGCCAGCAGCTTGAGTCTTAAGGATGAAGCTTTCTTT.